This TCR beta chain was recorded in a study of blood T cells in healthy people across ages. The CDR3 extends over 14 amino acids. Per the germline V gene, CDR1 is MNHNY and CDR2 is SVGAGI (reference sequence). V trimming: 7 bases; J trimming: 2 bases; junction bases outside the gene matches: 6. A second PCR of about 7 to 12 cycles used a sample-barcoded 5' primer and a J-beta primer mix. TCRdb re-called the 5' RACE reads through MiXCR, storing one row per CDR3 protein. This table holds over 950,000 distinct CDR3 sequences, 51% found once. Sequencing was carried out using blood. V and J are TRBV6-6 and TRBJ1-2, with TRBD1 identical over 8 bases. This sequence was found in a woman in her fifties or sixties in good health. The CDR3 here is CASTGDRKNYGYTF. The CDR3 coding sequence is TGTGCCAGCACCGGGGACAGGAAGAACTATGGCTACACCTTC.